Listed below are T cell receptor beta chains from one sample, sequenced in a study of shared T cell receptors in the human thymus. Sequenced by immunoSEQ multiplex PCR; TCRdb stores in-frame clones only, minus some. This table has about 380,000 clones, just under 95% appearing once. Sequencing was carried out using thymocytes. The receptors originated from a human donor. The conserved cysteine and the conserved F or W are not part of the CDR3 here. D genes are given only for firm matches.

v_gene,d_gene,j_gene,CDR3aa
TRBV19,NA,TRBJ2-7,ASSIRRESAYEQY
TRBV5-6,TRBD1,TRBJ2-7,ASSRNHRGLVPCEQY
TRBV9,NA,TRBJ1-5,ASSVTGTTNQPQH
TRBV11-2,TRBD1,TRBJ1-4,ARGQGGKLF
TRBV4-1,NA,TRBJ2-7,ASSQAPPYEQY
TRBV4-3,TRBD1,TRBJ1-1,ASSPSGTGGRDTEAF
TRBV19,TRBD2,TRBJ2-7,ASSPRGLAGLPYEQY
TRBV6-5,NA,TRBJ2-7,ATLEVRFHEQY
TRBV28,NA,TRBJ1-1,ASSCFDSEGNTEAF
TRBV7-2,TRBD2,TRBJ2-3,ASTIPSGRRDTQY
TRBV6-1,NA,TRBJ2-7,ASSGGKRLSYEQY
TRBV6-4,NA,TRBJ2-7,ASSDSYGRGAYEQY
TRBV2,TRBD1,TRBJ2-7,ASREVGSRDSSYEQY
TRBV7-2,NA,TRBJ1-1,ASSLRGAGTEAF
TRBV7-7,NA,TRBJ2-1,ASSPRDGYNEQF
TRBV4-3,TRBD2,TRBJ2-1,ASSQALAGGPYNEQF
TRBV28,NA,TRBJ1-5,ASSKTAGYQPQH
TRBV28,TRBD1,TRBJ1-3,ASSRGTAGGFLSSGNTIY
TRBV21-1,NA,TRBJ2-7,ASSNMTGDYEQY
TRBV28,TRBD1,TRBJ1-5,ASSMTGWGQPQH
TRBV5-1,TRBD2,TRBJ2-6,ASSLLREGGANVLT
TRBV2,TRBD2,TRBJ2-1,ASTSGSAYRV
TRBV28,TRBD1,TRBJ2-7,ASSSGQGSLYEQY
TRBV9,NA,TRBJ2-7,ASSEKGADEQY
TRBV11-2,NA,TRBJ2-3,ASSPKGIISTDTQY
TRBV27,TRBD1,TRBJ1-3,ASSLSPTGASGNTIY
TRBV5-6,TRBD1,TRBJ2-5,ASSSSKAAGTGKKTQY
TRBV10-3,NA,TRBJ2-7,AISEPFRYEQY
TRBV14,NA,TRBJ2-1,ASSQGCLGRRLDEQF
TRBV23-1,TRBD1,TRBJ1-2,ASSHAPAGGTYGYT
TRBV7-2,NA,TRBJ2-1,ASSQGGVLALYNEQF
TRBV19,TRBD2,TRBJ2-5,ARKLAGEETQY
TRBV25-1,NA,TRBJ2-7,ASSGTAYGQY
TRBV9,TRBD1,TRBJ1-1,AGKGQGSRKSTEAF
TRBV6-5,NA,TRBJ2-5,ASSSWAAETQY
TRBV29-1,TRBD2,TRBJ2-3,SVPWRRTSGRTVMRDTQY
TRBV4-3,NA,TRBJ2-7,ASSQDEKYAPYEQY
TRBV27,TRBD1,TRBJ1-1,ASSLWDRGHGAF
TRBV7-9,TRBD1,TRBJ1-3,ASSETDYRGGDTIY
TRBV19,NA,TRBJ2-6,ASSIGTGVQISGANVLT
TRBV9,TRBD1,TRBJ1-2,ASSPDSQQGGYT
TRBV18,NA,TRBJ2-4,ASSKETTEYIQY
TRBV27,TRBD1,TRBJ1-1,ASSLKAGGLTEAF
TRBV27,TRBD1,TRBJ1-5,ASRPGTGEGQPQH
TRBV28,NA,TRBJ2-7,ASSSQAQGRWAYEQY
TRBV5-4,TRBD2,TRBJ2-1,ASSPSGSSYNEQF
TRBV9,NA,TRBJ2-3,ASSVGQGSPDTQY
TRBV7-9,NA,TRBJ2-1,ASSPPGFVGLKYNEQF
TRBV6-1,TRBD2,TRBJ2-1,ASSDPTGTSGTEGQF
TRBV4-2,NA,TRBJ1-1,ASSQDAGVGMNTEAF
TRBV11-2,NA,TRBJ1-1,ASSSPRGTNTEAF
TRBV5-6,TRBD1,TRBJ2-1,ASSRGQGNEQF
TRBV15,TRBD2,TRBJ2-3,ATSRDFPGLAGSTDTQY
TRBV7-8,TRBD2,TRBJ2-3,ASSLGTSGSGTDTQY
TRBV4-3,NA,TRBJ1-2,ASSQEEGRDGYT
TRBV28,TRBD1,TRBJ2-5,ASRSTEGQQETQY
TRBV28,TRBD1,TRBJ1-3,ASSVLWGQGGGNTIY
TRBV2,TRBD2,TRBJ2-1,ASSVGREGSEQF
TRBV2,TRBD2,TRBJ2-5,ASSGGLGETQY
TRBV28,TRBD2,TRBJ2-7,ASSFIRLAGEWGYEQY